This TCR beta chain comes out of a study of T-cell reconstitution after alpha-beta-depleted transplantation in children. The trim removed 4 bases at V and 4 bases at J, leaving 5 bases unmatched. CDR3 length: 15 amino acids. Germline assignment: CDR1 KGHDR and CDR2 SFDVKD. Unique molecular identifiers were incorporated when the TCRbeta library was constructed. One entry per CDR3 protein results from TCRdb running MiXCR on the PCR reads. This sample yields around 600,000 distinct CDR3 sequences, of which 16% are seen a single time; 0.85% to 1.3% belongs to the top ten. The chain joins TRBV24-1 to TRBJ1-2; 10 bases are a match to TRBD1. This receptor was obtained from a human donor who donated a stem cell graft to a child with acute myeloid leukemia. Specimen: PBMCs from the stem cell graft donor, collected from the stem cell graft. CDR3 bases: TGTGCCACCAGTGAACCGGGACAGGGGATCTATGGCTACACCTTC. It encodes CATSEPGQGIYGYTF.